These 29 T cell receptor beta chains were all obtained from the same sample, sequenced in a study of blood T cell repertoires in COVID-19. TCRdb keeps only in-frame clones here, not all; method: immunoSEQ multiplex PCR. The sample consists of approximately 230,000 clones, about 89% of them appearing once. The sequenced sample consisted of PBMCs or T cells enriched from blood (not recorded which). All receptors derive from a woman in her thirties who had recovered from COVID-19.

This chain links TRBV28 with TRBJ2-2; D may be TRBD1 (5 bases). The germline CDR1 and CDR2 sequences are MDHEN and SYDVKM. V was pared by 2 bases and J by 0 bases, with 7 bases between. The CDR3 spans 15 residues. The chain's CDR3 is CASSLVRANTGELFF. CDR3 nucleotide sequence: TGTGCCAGCAGTTTAGTCAGGGCGAACACCGGGGAGCTGTTTTTT.

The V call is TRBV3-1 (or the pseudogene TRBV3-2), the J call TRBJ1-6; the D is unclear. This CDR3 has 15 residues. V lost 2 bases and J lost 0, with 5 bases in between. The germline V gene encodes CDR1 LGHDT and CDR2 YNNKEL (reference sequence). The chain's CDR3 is CASSQFNSYNSPLHF. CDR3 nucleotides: TGTGCCAGCAGCCAATTTAACTCCTATAATTCACCCCTCCACTTT.

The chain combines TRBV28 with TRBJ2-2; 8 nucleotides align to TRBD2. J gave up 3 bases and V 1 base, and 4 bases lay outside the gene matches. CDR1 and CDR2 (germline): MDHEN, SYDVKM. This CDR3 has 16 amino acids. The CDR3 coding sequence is TGTGCCAGCAGTTTATCGGCGGGAGGCCACACCGGGGAGCTGTTTTTT. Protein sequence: CASSLSAGGHTGELFF.

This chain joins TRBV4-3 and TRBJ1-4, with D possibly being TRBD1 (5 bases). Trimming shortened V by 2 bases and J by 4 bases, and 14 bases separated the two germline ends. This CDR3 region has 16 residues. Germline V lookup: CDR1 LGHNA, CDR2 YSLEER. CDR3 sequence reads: CASSQKGGAVNEKLFF. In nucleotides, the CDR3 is TGCGCCAGCAGCCAAAAAGGAGGGGCCGTTAATGAAAAACTGTTTTTT.

For the CDR3, the DNA is TGTGCCAGCAGTACGACTAGCGGATCTTCCTACAATGAGCAGTTCTTC. It yields the protein CASSTTSGSSYNEQFF. The chain employs TRBV5-4 and TRBJ2-1; 9 nucleotides align to TRBD2. The CDR3 sequence is 16 residues long. CDR1 is SGHNT and CDR2 is YYREEE in the germline V gene (reference sequence). Losses at the gene ends were 5 bases for V and 1 base for J; bases not matched to a gene: 7.

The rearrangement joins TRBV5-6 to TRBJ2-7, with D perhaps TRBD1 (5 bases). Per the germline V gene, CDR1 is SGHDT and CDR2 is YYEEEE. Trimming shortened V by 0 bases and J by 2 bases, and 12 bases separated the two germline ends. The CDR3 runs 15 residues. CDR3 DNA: TGTGCCAGCAGCTTGGTGGGGCTCCTCACCTACGAGCAGTACTTC. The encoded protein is CASSLVGLLTYEQYF.

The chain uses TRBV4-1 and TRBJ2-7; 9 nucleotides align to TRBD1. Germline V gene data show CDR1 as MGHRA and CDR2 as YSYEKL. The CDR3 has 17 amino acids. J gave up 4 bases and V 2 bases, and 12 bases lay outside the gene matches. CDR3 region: CASSQRHRDRANYEQYF. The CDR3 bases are TGCGCCAGCAGCCAAAGACATCGGGACAGGGCCAATTACGAGCAGTACTTC.

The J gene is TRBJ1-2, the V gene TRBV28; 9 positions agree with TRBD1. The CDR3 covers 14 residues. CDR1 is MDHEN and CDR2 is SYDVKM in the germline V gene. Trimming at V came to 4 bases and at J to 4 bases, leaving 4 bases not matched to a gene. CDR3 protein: CASSYPTGGYGYTF. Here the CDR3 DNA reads TGTGCCAGCAGTTATCCGACAGGGGGCTATGGCTACACCTTC.

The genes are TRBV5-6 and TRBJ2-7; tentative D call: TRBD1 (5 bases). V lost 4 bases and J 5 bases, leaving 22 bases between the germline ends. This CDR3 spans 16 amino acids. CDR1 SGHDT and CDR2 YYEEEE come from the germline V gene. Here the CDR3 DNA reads TGTGCCAGCAGCGCGGTGGGGCAGGGAAGTAGGAACGAGCAGTACTTC. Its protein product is CASSAVGQGSRNEQYF.

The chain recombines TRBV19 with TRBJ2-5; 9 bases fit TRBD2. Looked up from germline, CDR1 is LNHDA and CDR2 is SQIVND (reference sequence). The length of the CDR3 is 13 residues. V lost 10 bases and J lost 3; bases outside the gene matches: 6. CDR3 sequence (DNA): TGTGCCACCGCGGGACTAGCAGAAGAGACCCAGTACTTC. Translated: CATAGLAEETQYF. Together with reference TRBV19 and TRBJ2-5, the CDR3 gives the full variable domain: DGGITQSPKYLFRKEGQNVTLSCEQNLNHDAMYWYRQDPGQGLRLIYYSQIVNDFQKGDIAEGYSVSREKKESFPLTVTSAQKNPTAFYLCATAGLAEETQYFGPGTRLLVL.

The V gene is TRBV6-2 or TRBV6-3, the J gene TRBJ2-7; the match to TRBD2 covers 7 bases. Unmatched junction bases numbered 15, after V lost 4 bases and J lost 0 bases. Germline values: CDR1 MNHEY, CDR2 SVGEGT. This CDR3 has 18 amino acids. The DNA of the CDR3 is TGTGCCAGCAGTTTCGGGGCAGAGGAGCTAGCGGACTCCTACGAGCAGTACTTC. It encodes CASSFGAEELADSYEQYF.

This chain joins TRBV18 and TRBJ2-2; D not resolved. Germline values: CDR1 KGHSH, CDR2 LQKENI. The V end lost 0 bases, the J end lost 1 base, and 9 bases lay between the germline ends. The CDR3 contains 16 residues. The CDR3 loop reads CASSPPVGVNTGELFF. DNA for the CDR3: TGTGCCAGCTCACCACCGGTAGGAGTGAACACCGGGGAGCTGTTTTTT.

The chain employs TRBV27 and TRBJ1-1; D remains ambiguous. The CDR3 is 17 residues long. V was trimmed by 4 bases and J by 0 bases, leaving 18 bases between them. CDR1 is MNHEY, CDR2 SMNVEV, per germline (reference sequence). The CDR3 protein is CASSSQVGTYMNTEAFF. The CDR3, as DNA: TGTGCCAGCAGTTCCCAGGTGGGCACCTACATGAACACTGAAGCTTTCTTT.

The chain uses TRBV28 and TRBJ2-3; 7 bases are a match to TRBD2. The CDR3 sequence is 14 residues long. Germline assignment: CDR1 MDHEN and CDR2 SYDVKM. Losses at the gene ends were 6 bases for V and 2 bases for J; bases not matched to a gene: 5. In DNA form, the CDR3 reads TGTGCCAGCAGGGCTAGCGGAAACACAGATACGCAGTATTTT. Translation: CASRASGNTDTQYF.

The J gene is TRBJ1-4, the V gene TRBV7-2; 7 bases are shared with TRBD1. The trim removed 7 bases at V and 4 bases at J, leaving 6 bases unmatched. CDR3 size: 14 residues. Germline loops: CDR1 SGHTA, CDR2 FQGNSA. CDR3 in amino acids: CASTTGQINEKLFF. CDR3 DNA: TGTGCCAGCACGACGGGACAGATTAATGAAAAACTGTTTTTT.

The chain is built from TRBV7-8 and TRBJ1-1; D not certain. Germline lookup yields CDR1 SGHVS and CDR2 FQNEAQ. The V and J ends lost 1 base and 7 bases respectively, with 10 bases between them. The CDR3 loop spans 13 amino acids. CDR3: CASSLEVLGEAFF. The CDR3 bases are TGTGCCAGCAGCTTAGAGGTTCTAGGTGAAGCTTTCTTT.

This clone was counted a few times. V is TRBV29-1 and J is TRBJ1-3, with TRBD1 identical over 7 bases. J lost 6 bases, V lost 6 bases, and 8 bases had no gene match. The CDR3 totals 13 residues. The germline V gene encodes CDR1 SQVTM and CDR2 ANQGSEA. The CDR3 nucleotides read TGCAGCGTAACCCTGACAGGGACAAACACCATATATTTT. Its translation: CSVTLTGTNTIYF. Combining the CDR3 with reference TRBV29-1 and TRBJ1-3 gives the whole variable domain SAVISQKPSRDICQRGTSLTIQCQVDSQVTMMFWYRQQPGQSLTLIATANQGSEATYESGFVIDKFPISRPNLTFSTLTVSNMSPEDSSIYLCSVTLTGTNTIYFGEGSWLTVV.

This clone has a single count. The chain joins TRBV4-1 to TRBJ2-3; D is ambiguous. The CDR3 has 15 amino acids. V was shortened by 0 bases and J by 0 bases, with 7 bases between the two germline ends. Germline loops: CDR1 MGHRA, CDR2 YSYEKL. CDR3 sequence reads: CASSQETASTDTQYF. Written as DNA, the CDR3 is TGCGCCAGCAGCCAAGAAACAGCTAGCACAGATACGCAGTATTTT.

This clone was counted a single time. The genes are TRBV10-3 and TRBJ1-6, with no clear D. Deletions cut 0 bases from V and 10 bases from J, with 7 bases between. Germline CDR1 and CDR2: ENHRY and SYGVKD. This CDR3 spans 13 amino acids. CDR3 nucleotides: TGTGCCATCAGTGAGTCAGCGGGATCACCCCTCCACTTT. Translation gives CAISESAGSPLHF.

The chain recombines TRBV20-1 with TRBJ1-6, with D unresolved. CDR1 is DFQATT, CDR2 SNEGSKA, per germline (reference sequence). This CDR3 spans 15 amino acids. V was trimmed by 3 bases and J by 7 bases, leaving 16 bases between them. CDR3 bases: TGCAGTGCTAGTCTGGAGGTTTCCTTCAATTCACCCCTCCACTTT. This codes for CSASLEVSFNSPLHF.

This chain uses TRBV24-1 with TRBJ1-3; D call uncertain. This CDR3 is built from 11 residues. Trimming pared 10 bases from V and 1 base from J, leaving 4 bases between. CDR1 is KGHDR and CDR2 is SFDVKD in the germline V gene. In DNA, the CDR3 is TGTGCCACAGCTTCTGGAAACACCATATATTTT. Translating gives CATASGNTIYF.

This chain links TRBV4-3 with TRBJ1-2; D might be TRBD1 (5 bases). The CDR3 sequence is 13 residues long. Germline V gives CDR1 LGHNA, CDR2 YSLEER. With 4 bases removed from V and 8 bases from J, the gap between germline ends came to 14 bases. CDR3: CASSLRWEGGYTF. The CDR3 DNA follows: TGCGCCAGCAGCCTACGGTGGGAGGGGGGCTACACCTTC.

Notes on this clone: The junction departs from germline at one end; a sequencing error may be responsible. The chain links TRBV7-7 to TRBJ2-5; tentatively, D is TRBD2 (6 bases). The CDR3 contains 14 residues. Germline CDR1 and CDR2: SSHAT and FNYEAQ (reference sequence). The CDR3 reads CASSFPGEGETQYF. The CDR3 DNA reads TGTGCTAGCAGCTTTCCGGGAGAGGGGGAGACCCAGTACTTC.

The CDR3 is CASAEPSTDTQYF. The CDR3 DNA reads as TGTGCCAGCGCTGAGCCTAGCACAGATACGCAGTATTTT. This chain joins TRBV18 and TRBJ2-3; D not resolved. CDR3 length: 13 residues. The germline CDR1 and CDR2 sequences are KGHSH and LQKENI. With 8 bases removed from V and 0 bases from J, the gap between germline ends came to 9 bases.

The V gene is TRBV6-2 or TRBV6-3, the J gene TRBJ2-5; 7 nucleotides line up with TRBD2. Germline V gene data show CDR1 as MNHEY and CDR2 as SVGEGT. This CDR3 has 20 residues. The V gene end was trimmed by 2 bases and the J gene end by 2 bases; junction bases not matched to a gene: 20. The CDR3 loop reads CASSYPGQAGRRYLQETQYF. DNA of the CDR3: TGTGCCAGCAGTTACCCCGGTCAGGCCGGGAGGCGATACTTACAAGAGACCCAGTACTTC.

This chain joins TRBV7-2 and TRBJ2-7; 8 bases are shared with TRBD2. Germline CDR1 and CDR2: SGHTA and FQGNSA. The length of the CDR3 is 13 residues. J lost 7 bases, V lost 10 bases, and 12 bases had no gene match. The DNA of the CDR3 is TGTGCCAAACCTGGACTAGCCTTTCATGAGCAGTACTTC. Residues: CAKPGLAFHEQYF.

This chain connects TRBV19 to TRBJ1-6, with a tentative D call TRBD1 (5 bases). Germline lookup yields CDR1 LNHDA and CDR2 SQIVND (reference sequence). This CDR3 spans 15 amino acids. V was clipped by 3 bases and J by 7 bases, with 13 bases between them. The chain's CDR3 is CASSIAAGQNSPLHF. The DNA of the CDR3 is TGTGCCAGTAGTATTGCGGCAGGGCAAAATTCACCCCTCCACTTT.

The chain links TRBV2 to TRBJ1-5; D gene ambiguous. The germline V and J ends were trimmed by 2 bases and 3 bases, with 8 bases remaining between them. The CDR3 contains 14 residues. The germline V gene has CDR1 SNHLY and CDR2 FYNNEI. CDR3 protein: CASSELGDNQPQHF. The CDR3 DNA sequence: TGTGCCAGCAGTGAACTCGGTGACAATCAGCCCCAGCATTTT.

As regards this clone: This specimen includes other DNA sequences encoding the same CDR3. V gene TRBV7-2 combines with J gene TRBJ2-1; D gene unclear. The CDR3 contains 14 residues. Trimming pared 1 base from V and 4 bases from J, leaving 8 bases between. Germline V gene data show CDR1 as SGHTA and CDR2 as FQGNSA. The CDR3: CASSLDGRYNEQFF. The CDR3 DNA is TGTGCCAGCAGCTTAGATGGTAGATACAATGAGCAGTTCTTC.